These T cell receptor beta chains were read from a single sample in a study of T cell repertoires in cytomegalovirus infection. TCRdb re-derived calls from the reads in MiXCR, one entry per CDR3 protein. The data show a few hundred thousand distinct CDR3 sequences, 26% seen once. What was sequenced was PBMCs. Receptors originate from a human donor in good health (CMV status not recorded). Some clones in this sample may be carry-over from other donors' samples. Each CDR3 is given with its conserved first and last residue. The D gene is left open where the match is weak. The size field is filled for only some rows; it gives once, few, many or a size class.

D: TRBD2; J: TRBJ2-1; V: TRBV6-5; size: -; DNA: TGTGCCAGCAGTTACGATCTAGCGGTCTACAATGAGCAGTTCTTC; CDR3: CASSYDLAVYNEQFF
D: -; J: TRBJ2-2; V: TRBV2; size: -; DNA: TGTGCCAGCAGTGAAGTGGGGGGGAACACCGGGGAGCTGTTTTTT; CDR3: CASSEVGGNTGELFF
D: -; J: TRBJ1-2; V: TRBV7-8; size: -; DNA: TGTGCCAGCAGCTTATTTGGGGTTGGCTACACCTTC; CDR3: CASSLFGVGYTF
D: -; J: TRBJ2-1; V: TRBV14; size: -; DNA: TGTGCCAGCAGCCAAGTTCAGGGCGCTGTGGATGAGCAGTTCTTC; CDR3: CASSQVQGAVDEQFF
D: -; J: TRBJ1-2; V: TRBV28; size: -; DNA: TGTGCCGGAGACGGGCGAAGTGGCTACACCTTC; CDR3: CAGDGRSGYTF
D: -; J: TRBJ1-2; V: TRBV5-1; size: few; DNA: TGCGCCAGCACCCTCGGGGGTAGCTATGGCTACACCTTC; CDR3: CASTLGGSYGYTF
D: -; J: TRBJ2-3; V: TRBV19; size: -; DNA: TGTGCCAGTAGTAGAGGAGAGGCCTCCGCAGATACGCAGTATTTT; CDR3: CASSRGEASADTQYF
D: -; J: TRBJ2-7; V: TRBV4-1; size: few; DNA: TGCGCCAGCAGCCAAGCGACCACAACCTACGAGCAGTACTTC; CDR3: CASSQATTTYEQYF
D: -; J: TRBJ2-7; V: TRBV10-3; size: -; DNA: TGTGCCATCAGGCACTCGGCTAGCGCCAACTACGAGCAGTACTTC; CDR3: CAIRHSASANYEQYF
D: TRBD2; J: TRBJ2-5; V: TRBV20-1; size: few; DNA: TGCAGTGCTAGAGAGGGTAGCGGGGTTCAAGAGACCCAGTACTTC; CDR3: CSAREGSGVQETQYF
D: -; J: TRBJ2-1; V: TRBV30; size: -; DNA: TGTGCCTGGAGTCACAGTAGCCATGAGCAGTTCTTC; CDR3: CAWSHSSHEQFF
D: TRBD2; J: TRBJ2-1; V: TRBV7-2; size: many; DNA: TGTGCCAGCAGCTTAGGAGGCCTAGCGGGACACAATGAGCAGTTCTTC; CDR3: CASSLGGLAGHNEQFF
D: TRBD1; J: TRBJ1-4; V: TRBV14; size: -; DNA: TGTGCCAGCAGCCAAAGAACAGGGGGCTACGCAAAACTGTTTTTT; CDR3: CASSQRTGGYAKLFF
D: -; J: TRBJ1-6; V: TRBV14; size: -; DNA: TGTGCCAGCAGCTTCAACGCAGGGAGGGACTCACCCCTCCACTTT; CDR3: CASSFNAGRDSPLHF
D: -; J: TRBJ2-7; V: TRBV19; size: few; DNA: TGTGCCAGTAGCCCCAGGCCCAGCTCCTACGAGCAGTACTTC; CDR3: CASSPRPSSYEQYF
D: TRBD2; J: TRBJ2-2; V: TRBV6-2/TRBV6-3; size: -; DNA: TGTGCCGGAGGACTAGTTGGCACCGGGGAGCTGTTTTTT; CDR3: CAGGLVGTGELFF
D: TRBD1; J: TRBJ1-2; V: TRBV4-3; size: -; DNA: TGCGCCAGCAGCCAAGATGGGGTAGACAGGGTGAGTGGCTACACCTTC; CDR3: CASSQDGVDRVSGYTF
D: -; J: TRBJ2-1; V: TRBV5-6; size: few; DNA: TGTGCCAGCAGCCTAGCGTTTTACAATGAGCAGTTCTTC; CDR3: CASSLAFYNEQFF